What follows are 3 T cell receptor beta chains derived from one specimen sequenced in a study of blood T cells in healthy people across ages. Next came a second PCR, run for about 7 to 11 cycles, which used a sample-barcoded 5' primer along with a J-beta primer mix. TCRdb re-called the 5' RACE reads through MiXCR, storing one row per CDR3 protein. This sample has around 1.5 million distinct CDR3 sequences, with around 59% found just once. The sample consisted of blood. The receptor source for this set is a man between 18 and 29 years old in good health.

This chain joins TRBV18 and TRBJ2-7; 7 nucleotides agree with TRBD1. Germline CDR1 KGHSH, CDR2 LQKENI. The CDR3 loop spans 14 amino acids. The ends lost 2 bases at V and 5 bases at J; junction bases unmatched: 6. The CDR3 region is CASSPGDRMDEQYF. CDR3 sequence (DNA): TGTGCCAGCTCACCAGGGGACAGAATGGACGAGCAGTACTTC.

The chain carries TRBV29-1 and TRBJ2-3; possibly TRBD2 for D (5 bases). This CDR3 is built from 11 residues. V shed 6 bases and J shed 6 bases, with 10 bases lying between them. Germline values: CDR1 SQVTM, CDR2 ANQGSEA. CDR3 region: CSVSPGDTQYF. DNA for the CDR3: TGCAGCGTCTCGCCGGGGGATACGCAGTATTTT.

The J gene is TRBJ2-1, the V gene TRBV27; 8 bases line up with TRBD2. CDR3 size: 18 residues. CDR1 MNHEY and CDR2 SMNVEV come from the germline V gene (reference sequence). Losses at the gene ends were 2 bases for V and 0 bases for J; bases not matched to a gene: 9. CDR3 protein: CASSLGGWRGDSYNEQFF. The CDR3 nucleotides read TGTGCCAGCAGTTTAGGCGGGTGGCGGGGGGACTCCTACAATGAGCAGTTCTTC.